These 27 T cell receptor beta chains share one sample of origin, sequenced in a study of immune characterization of retroperitoneal liposarcoma. TCRdb analysed the PCR reads with MiXCR anew, one entry per CDR3 protein. The repertoire holds 9,500 to 13,000 distinct CDR3 sequences, with approximately 30% as singletons. Sequences were obtained from tumor tissue. Source of these receptors: a male donor with retroperitoneal liposarcoma.

This clonotype rates as medium-sized. The chain links TRBV6-1 to TRBJ2-7, with D unresolved. This CDR3 region has 14 residues. Trimming left V 7 bases short and J 2 bases short, with 15 bases between. Germline lookup yields CDR1 MNHNS and CDR2 SASEGT. CDR3 sequence: CASKWNDGTYEQYF. CDR3 bases: TGTGCCAGCAAGTGGAACGACGGTACCTACGAGCAGTACTTC.

This clonotype appeared a few times. J is TRBJ2-1 and V is TRBV10-2; 10 bases map to TRBD2. V lost 6 bases and J lost 10; bases outside the gene matches: 12. Germline V gene sequence: CDR1 WSHSY, CDR2 SAAADI. The CDR3 loop spans 15 amino acids. CDR3 residues: CASREGLAVSYEQFF. The CDR3 coding sequence is TGCGCCAGCAGAGAAGGACTAGCGGTCTCCTACGAGCAGTTCTTC.

J is TRBJ2-4 and V is TRBV12-3 or TRBV12-4; D possibly corresponds to TRBD2 (5 bases). Trimming cost V 3 bases and J 2 bases, with 17 bases left between them. CDR3 length: 17 amino acids. The CDR3 DNA follows: TGTGCCAGCAGTTTTGGAGGTTTGACGGGTTCCAAAAACATTCAGTACTTC. Translation gives CASSFGGLTGSKNIQYF.

This clonotype was picked up many times. This chain joins TRBV6-1 and TRBJ2-3; D gene unclear. The V and J ends lost 1 base and 4 bases respectively, with 15 bases between them. This CDR3 spans 16 amino acids. Germline loops: CDR1 MNHNS, CDR2 SASEGT. As DNA, the CDR3 is TGTGCCAGCAGTGAAGTCTTCCAGGTTAGGGCAGATACGCAGTATTTT. It translates to CASSEVFQVRADTQYF.

This clonotype was seen repeatedly, ten times or more. The CDR3 nucleotides are TGTGCCAGCAGCTCGAGGCTTCGGGGAAATGAGCAGTACTTC. Its translation is CASSSRLRGNEQYF. The chain joins TRBV7-6 to TRBJ2-5, with D perhaps TRBD2 (5 bases). CDR3 length: 14 residues. Germline V gene lookup returns CDR1 SGHVS and CDR2 FNYEAQ. V dropped 4 bases and J dropped 11 bases, with 20 bases sitting between them.

This chain connects TRBV7-8 to TRBJ2-1, with a tentative D call TRBD2 (6 bases). With the DNA end fitting TRBJ2-5 better, the J assignment may be wrong. CDR1 and CDR2 (germline): SGHVS, FQNEAQ. The CDR3 extends over 15 amino acids. In nucleotides, the CDR3 is TGTGCCAGCAGCTTGATTGGGGGGAGCCGGGAGACCCAGTACTTC. Protein: CASSLIGGSRETQYF.

The genes are TRBV6-1 and TRBJ2-1; 9 bases map to TRBD1. Germline CDR1 reads MNHNS; CDR2 reads SASEGT. CDR3 length: 15 residues. The junction had 17 bases not matched to a gene; V was cut back by 10 bases and J by 10 bases. CDR3 protein: CATFESGQGAHEQFF. CDR3 bases: TGTGCCACCTTCGAATCGGGACAGGGAGCCCACGAGCAGTTCTTC.

This clonotype was picked up one time. The chain has TRBV12-5 and TRBJ2-5, with TRBD2 matching over 15 bases. From germline, CDR1 is LGHNT and CDR2 FRNRAP. V was pared by 4 bases and J by 0 bases, with 12 bases of the junction left unmatched. The CDR3 covers 20 residues. CDR3 in amino acids: CASGSSLGTSGRMYQETQYF. The CDR3 nucleotides read TGTGCTAGTGGTTCCAGCCTCGGGACTAGCGGGAGGATGTACCAAGAGACCCAGTACTTC.

Sample share makes this clonotype medium-sized (0.01 to 0.1%). This chain uses TRBV7-6 with TRBJ2-1; D is undetermined. The last part of the DNA fits TRBJ2-7 better; the J call may be wrong. The CDR3 totals 13 residues. The germline CDR1 and CDR2 sequences are SGHVS and FNYEAQ. For the CDR3, the DNA is TGTGCCAGCAGCACAAAACCAAACTACGAGCAGTACTTC. Translation gives CASSTKPNYEQYF.

The V call is TRBV7-8, the J call TRBJ1-2; possible D gene TRBD1, 6 bases. Trimming cost V 6 bases and J 5 bases, with 13 bases left between them. The V gene's germline CDR1 is SGHVS and CDR2 FQNEAQ. There are 13 residues in the CDR3. In nucleotides, the CDR3 is TGTGCCAGCAGTCTTGAACAGGGTTATGGCTACACCTTC. Translated, it gives CASSLEQGYGYTF.

Sample share makes this clonotype medium-sized. This sequence joins TRBV6-1 and TRBJ2-3, with no clear D. In germline, CDR1 is MNHNS, CDR2 SASEGT. This CDR3 region has 11 residues. The ends were cut back, 6 bases at V and 9 bases at J, with 10 bases in the middle. CDR3 DNA: TGTGCCAGCAGATCAGAACGAACGCAGTATTTT. As protein: CASRSERTQYF.

The rearrangement joins TRBV6-1 to TRBJ1-2; D is perhaps TRBD1 (5 bases). V lost 5 bases and J lost 5, with 18 bases in between. Germline V gene sequence: CDR1 MNHNS, CDR2 SASEGT. The CDR3 runs to 15 residues. CDR3 residues: CASSTAGVGTYGYTF. CDR3 DNA sequence: TGTGCCAGCAGTACTGCGGGGGTGGGTACTTATGGCTACACCTTC.

This clonotype was seen many times. V is TRBV6-6 and J is TRBJ2-3; D gene uncertain. Germline V gene sequence: CDR1 MNHNY, CDR2 SVGAGI (reference sequence). V lost 0 bases and J 11 bases, leaving 12 bases between the germline ends. This CDR3 has 13 residues. CDR3 DNA: TGTGCCAGCAGTTACTCTCAGCGACCCCGGCAGTATTTT. This codes for CASSYSQRPRQYF.

The chain couples TRBV6-1 to TRBJ1-4; D is unresolved. V lost 7 bases to trimming and J lost 3 bases, with 12 bases between them. The CDR3 has 14 residues. Per germline, CDR1 MNHNS and CDR2 SASEGT. CDR3 residues: CASTMIKANEKLFF. CDR3 in DNA: TGTGCCAGCACCATGATCAAGGCTAATGAAAAACTGTTTTTT.

This clonotype is judged medium-sized. This rearrangement joins TRBV7-2 to TRBJ2-1; 12 positions match TRBD1. The last part of the DNA fits TRBJ2-7 better; the J call may be wrong. Germline lookup yields CDR1 SGHTA and CDR2 FQGNSA. The CDR3 loop spans 14 amino acids. CDR3 protein: CASSWDRGQYEQYF. The CDR3 coding sequence is TGTGCCAGCAGCTGGGACAGGGGGCAATACGAGCAGTACTTC.

This clonotype appeared many times. The chain joins TRBV6-1 to TRBJ2-3, with 9 bases that match TRBD2. The CDR3 covers 16 residues. The germline CDR1 and CDR2 sequences are MNHNS and SASEGT. V lost 6 bases, J lost 3 bases, and 10 bases stayed unmatched. The CDR3 reads CASSPIAGAGTDTQYF. The CDR3 nucleotides are TGTGCCAGCAGCCCTATAGCGGGGGCGGGGACAGATACGCAGTATTTT.

The chain joins TRBV6-5 to TRBJ2-4; no reliable D call. Germline CDR1 and CDR2: MNHEY and SVGAGI. Deletions cut 2 bases from V and 13 bases from J, with 12 bases between. This CDR3 contains 12 residues. CDR3 loop: CASSYEGDEQYF. The CDR3 DNA follows: TGTGCCAGCAGTTACGAAGGAGATGAGCAGTACTTC.

This clonotype is medium-sized within its sample. The gene calls are TRBV6-1 and TRBJ2-1, with 7 positions matching TRBD1. Germline loops: CDR1 MNHNS, CDR2 SASEGT. This CDR3 has 16 amino acids. V shed 5 bases, J shed 4 bases, and the junction held 11 bases outside the gene matches. For the CDR3, the DNA is TGTGCCAGCAGTTATTACAGGGGCGGTGGGTACAATGAGCAGTTCTTC. Translated, it gives CASSYYRGGGYNEQFF.

Sample share makes this clonotype medium-sized. V gene TRBV7-6 combines with J gene TRBJ2-7; D not resolved. This CDR3 has 14 residues. V gave up 0 bases and J gave up 5 bases, with 11 bases separating them. Germline loops: CDR1 SGHVS, CDR2 FNYEAQ. CDR3 coding DNA: TGTGCCAGCAGCTTAGCGTCCGGGTTGGACGAGCAGTACTTC. Translated: CASSLASGLDEQYF.

The V gene is TRBV6-5, the J gene TRBJ2-6; D may be TRBD1 (6 bases). Per the germline V gene, CDR1 is MNHEY and CDR2 is SVGAGI. Trimming removed 0 bases from V and 0 bases from J, with 6 bases in between. The CDR3 sequence is 16 residues long. CDR3 nucleotides: TGTGCCAGCAGTTACTCGACAGGCTCTGGGGCCAACGTCCTGACTTTC. This encodes CASSYSTGSGANVLTF.

The V call is TRBV7-2, the J call TRBJ1-5, with 7 bases lining up with TRBD1. The V segment lost 5 bases and the J segment 3 bases; nucleotides outside the gene matches: 4. This CDR3 contains 14 residues. Looked up from germline, CDR1 is SGHTA and CDR2 is FQGNSA. CDR3 coding DNA: TGTGCCAGCAGCGAGACAGGGAACAATCAGCCCCAGCATTTT. It is translated as CASSETGNNQPQHF.

The chain carries TRBV7-2 and TRBJ2-5; 7 bases are shared with TRBD2. Germline loops: CDR1 SGHTA, CDR2 FQGNSA. The CDR3 covers 14 residues. V trimming: 5 bases; J trimming: 1 base; junction bases outside the gene matches: 4. The CDR3 sequence is CASSTSGTQETQYF. The CDR3 nucleotides read TGTGCCAGCAGCACAAGCGGGACCCAAGAGACCCAGTACTTC.

This clonotype was recorded many times. This chain joins TRBV6-6 and TRBJ1-2; no reliable D call. Trimming shortened V by 0 bases and J by 7 bases, and 12 bases separated the two germline ends. Germline CDR1 is MNHNY and CDR2 is SVGAGI (reference sequence). This CDR3 spans 14 amino acids. CDR3 DNA sequence: TGTGCCAGCAGTTACTCCGGGGAGGCGGGTGGCTACACCTTC. Protein product: CASSYSGEAGGYTF.

V and J are TRBV6-1 and TRBJ2-5; no firm D call. This CDR3 is built from 12 residues. V was shortened by 5 bases and J by 11 bases, with 15 bases between the two germline ends. Germline CDR1 and CDR2: MNHNS and SASEGT. In DNA, the CDR3 is TGTGCCAGCAGTTCATCCCAGCGTGAGCAGTACTTC. It is translated as CASSSSQREQYF.

The sample holds a few counts of this clonotype. The chain joins TRBV11-3 to TRBJ2-3; the match to TRBD2 covers 10 bases. The V segment lost 6 bases and the J segment 2 bases; nucleotides outside the gene matches: 5. The CDR3 covers 15 residues. CDR1 SGHNT and CDR2 YENEEA come from the germline V gene. CDR3 amino acids: CASSPTSGFTDTQYF. The CDR3 coding sequence is TGTGCCAGCAGTCCGACTAGCGGGTTCACAGATACGCAGTATTTT.

This clonotype is classed as medium-sized. The rearrangement joins TRBV6-1 to TRBJ2-1; D is possibly TRBD1 (6 bases). V was cut by 1 base and J by 10 bases, with 14 bases left in between. Germline CDR1 MNHNS, CDR2 SASEGT. The CDR3 loop spans 14 amino acids. Here the CDR3 reads CASSEVNRAYEQFF. CDR3 nucleotide sequence: TGTGCCAGCAGTGAAGTCAACAGGGCCTACGAGCAGTTCTTC.

The rearrangement uses TRBV6-5 and TRBJ2-1, with D uncertain. CDR1 is MNHEY, CDR2 SVGAGI, per germline. Trimming shortened V by 2 bases and J by 10 bases, and 15 bases separated the two germline ends. This CDR3 region has 14 residues. The CDR3 bases are TGTGCCAGCAGTTACCTGTGGAGCTCCTACGAGCAGTTCTTC. Translation: CASSYLWSSYEQFF.